The 28 T cell receptor beta chains given below trace back to one sample, sequenced in a study of CD8 T cells in ankylosing spondylitis. From the 5' RACE reads, TCRdb called clonotypes with MiXCR, one entry per CDR3 protein. The sample yields about 220,000 distinct CDR3 sequences, roughly a tenth seen once. Sequenced input: blood, either unsorted or a sorted T cell fraction (not recorded which). Receptors were obtained from a male donor with ankylosing spondylitis or in good health (not recorded which).

In this sample, this clonotype turned up many times. This chain joins TRBV20-1 and TRBJ2-1; the match to TRBD1 covers 9 bases. The trim removed 5 bases at V and 4 bases at J, leaving 6 bases unmatched. The CDR3 runs 14 residues. Germline CDR1 reads DFQATT; CDR2 reads SNEGSKA (reference sequence). CDR3 residues: CSADPGTGYNEQFF. The CDR3 DNA is TGCAGTGCTGATCCCGGGACAGGGTACAATGAGCAGTTCTTC.

This clonotype was recorded many times. The rearrangement joins TRBV20-1 to TRBJ1-2; the D gene is possibly TRBD1 (6 bases). V lost 3 bases and J 1 base, leaving 12 bases between the germline ends. The CDR3 is 14 amino acids. Germline assignment: CDR1 DFQATT and CDR2 SNEGSKA (reference sequence). CDR3 coding DNA: TGCAGTGCTAGTAAGGCAGGGGTTAACTATGGCTACACCTTC. It translates to CSASKAGVNYGYTF.

This clonotype was recorded only once. The rearrangement uses TRBV12-3 or TRBV12-4 and TRBJ1-3; D is unresolved. V dropped 2 bases and J dropped 4 bases, with 9 bases sitting between them. The CDR3 sequence is 14 residues long. CDR3 DNA sequence: TGTGCCAGCAGTTTATCTCGTCACGGAAACACCATATATTTT. This encodes CASSLSRHGNTIYF.

Many counts were recorded for this clonotype. The J gene is TRBJ2-7, the V gene TRBV5-1; D remains unclear. The ends were cut back, 0 bases at V and 3 bases at J, with 10 bases in the middle. Germline V gene sequence: CDR1 SGHRS, CDR2 YFSETQ. This CDR3 spans 14 amino acids. CDR3 bases: TGCGCCAGCAGCTTGGTCGGAGATATCTACGAGCAGTACTTC. As protein: CASSLVGDIYEQYF. Full variable domain (rest looked up from reference TRBV5-1 and TRBJ2-7): KAGVTQTPRYLIKTRGQQVTLSCSPISGHRSVSWYQQTPGQGLQFLFEYFSETQRNKGNFPGRFSGRQFSNSRSEMNVSTLELGDSALYLCASSLVGDIYEQYFGPGTRLTVT.

This clonotype was seen ten or more times. The genes are TRBV5-1 and TRBJ1-6, with TRBD1 as a possible D gene (5 bases). This CDR3 spans 15 amino acids. Germline V gives CDR1 SGHRS, CDR2 YFSETQ. V was cut by 4 bases and J by 7 bases, with 15 bases left in between. DNA of the CDR3: TGCGCCAGCAGCCCCCGGGACGGTGGGAATTCACCCCTCCACTTT. Amino acid sequence: CASSPRDGGNSPLHF.

This clonotype was seen many times. The gene calls are TRBV7-2 and TRBJ2-7, with D hard to call. Germline V gene sequence: CDR1 SGHTA, CDR2 FQGNSA. The ends were cut back, 1 base at V and 4 bases at J, with 8 bases in the middle. The CDR3 spans 13 residues. CDR3 sequence: CASSLGVRYEQYF. For the CDR3, the DNA is TGTGCCAGCAGCTTAGGGGTAAGGTACGAGCAGTACTTC.

This clonotype was picked up many times. This chain uses TRBV28 with TRBJ2-7, with 8 bases identical to TRBD2. The CDR3 contains 15 residues. Germline CDR1 reads MDHEN; CDR2 reads SYDVKM. V lost 2 bases, J lost 3 bases, and 6 bases stayed unmatched. CDR3 in DNA: TGTGCCAGCAGTTTACATCCGGGGGGGTACTACGAGCAGTACTTC. Its protein is CASSLHPGGYYEQYF.

This clonotype was found once. The chain combines TRBV6-1 with TRBJ2-3, with 8 bases matching TRBD2. The CDR3 is made up of 14 amino acids. With V trimmed by 6 bases and J by 4 bases, 6 bases remained unmatched. Germline lookup yields CDR1 MNHNS and CDR2 SASEGT. This CDR3 reads CASRTTSGADTQYF. In DNA, the CDR3 is TGTGCCAGCAGAACCACTAGCGGCGCAGATACGCAGTATTTT.

This clonotype occurred many times. The V gene is TRBV20-1, the J gene TRBJ2-2, with D possibly matching TRBD1 (5 bases). From germline, CDR1 is DFQATT and CDR2 SNEGSKA (reference sequence). With 2 bases removed from V and 0 bases from J, the gap between germline ends came to 7 bases. CDR3 length: 14 amino acids. This CDR3 is CSARKTANTGELFF. The CDR3 coding sequence is TGCAGTGCTAGAAAGACAGCGAACACCGGGGAGCTGTTTTTT.

This clonotype has just a few counts. The DNA of the CDR3 is TGCGCCAGCAGCCCGGACAGGGTGCAAGAGACCCAGTACTTC. It is translated as CASSPDRVQETQYF. This chain uses TRBV5-1 with TRBJ2-5, with 8 nucleotides matching TRBD1. The CDR3 is 14 amino acids. Trimming removed 4 bases from V and 2 bases from J; junction bases left unmatched: 4. Looked up from germline, CDR1 is SGHRS and CDR2 is YFSETQ.

This clonotype has at least ten counts. The J gene is TRBJ2-7, the V gene TRBV7-6; D remains ambiguous. Germline CDR1 is SGHVS and CDR2 is FNYEAQ. The V end was cut by 1 base, the J end by 2 bases, with 12 bases between. The CDR3 runs 15 residues. CDR3 sequence: CASSLEDPPPYEQYF. The DNA for the CDR3 is TGTGCCAGCAGCTTAGAGGACCCACCTCCCTACGAGCAGTACTTC.

This clonotype was counted many times. The rearrangement joins TRBV25-1 to TRBJ2-3; 8 positions match TRBD2. The length of the CDR3 is 17 residues. Germline assignment: CDR1 MGHDK and CDR2 SYGVNS. Unmatched junction bases numbered 11, after V lost 6 bases and J lost 0 bases. CDR3 DNA: TGTGCCAGCAGGCCGAGCGGGGGTGTCTCTAGCACAGATACGCAGTATTTT. Its translation is CASRPSGGVSSTDTQYF.

Ten or more counts support this clonotype. This sequence joins TRBV11-2 and TRBJ2-6; tentative D call: TRBD2 (6 bases). The germline V gene encodes CDR1 SGHAT and CDR2 FQNNGV. The CDR3 contains 17 residues. V lost 4 bases and J 1 base, leaving 14 bases between the germline ends. The CDR3 DNA sequence: TGTGCCAGCAGCTACGGGGGTAGGATTTCTGGGGCCAACGTCCTGACTTTC. Amino acids: CASSYGGRISGANVLTF.

There are many counts of this clonotype. The rearrangement links TRBV12-3 or TRBV12-4 to TRBJ2-7; D possibly matches TRBD1 or TRBD2 (5 bases each). This CDR3 contains 14 residues. V gave up 5 bases and J gave up 2 bases, with 13 bases separating them. The CDR3 protein is CASSIRDRTYEQYF. CDR3 DNA: TGTGCCAGCAGTATACGGGACCGAACCTACGAGCAGTACTTC.

In its sample, this clonotype was seen many times. The chain uses TRBV15 and TRBJ1-6; D is unclear. The germline V and J ends were trimmed by 7 bases and 0 bases, with 7 bases remaining between them. Germline CDR1 and CDR2: LNHNV and YYDKDF (reference sequence). The CDR3 has 14 amino acids. Here the CDR3 DNA reads TGTGCCACCAACCGGAACTCCTATAATTCACCCCTCCACTTT. Translating it yields CATNRNSYNSPLHF.

The rearrangement joins TRBV2 to TRBJ2-7; TRBD1 matches at 11 bases. The J segment lost 2 bases and the V segment lost 4 bases, leaving 1 base of the junction unmatched. This CDR3 spans 14 amino acids. The germline CDR1 and CDR2 sequences are SNHLY and FYNNEI. CDR3 coding DNA: TGTGCCAGCAGTGCGGGACAGGGGGCCTACGAGCAGTACTTC. Translating gives CASSAGQGAYEQYF.

About this clonotype itself: Its ends do not fully match the called genes, so a read error is possible. V is TRBV19 and J is TRBJ2-2, with D maybe TRBD1 (5 bases). The CDR3 has 15 residues. The germline V gene encodes CDR1 LNHDA and CDR2 SQIVND (reference sequence). In DNA form, the CDR3 reads TGTACCAGTAGTTTCGCAGGGATGGGCACCGGGGAGCTGTTTTTT. It specifies CTSSFAGMGTGELFF. The full variable domain, completed using reference TRBV19 and TRBJ2-2, is DGGITQSPKYLFRKEGQNVTLSCEQNLNHDAMYWYRQDPGQGLRLIYYSQIVNDFQKGDIAEGYSVSREKKESFPLTVTSAQKNPTAFYLCTSSFAGMGTGELFFGEGSRLTVL.

This clonotype was seen at least ten times. The chain is built from TRBV24-1 and TRBJ2-7, with D possibly matching TRBD2 (5 bases). V was cut by 3 bases and J by 2 bases, with 13 bases left in between. Germline V gene sequence: CDR1 KGHDR, CDR2 SFDVKD. The CDR3 has 15 residues. This CDR3 is CATSDKSVGAYEQYF. The CDR3 DNA is TGTGCCACCAGTGATAAGTCCGTCGGGGCCTACGAGCAGTACTTC.

This clonotype was counted ten times or more. The genes are TRBV5-1 and TRBJ2-2; 12 bases are shared with TRBD2. J gave up 5 bases and V 4 bases, and 6 bases lay outside the gene matches. CDR1 and CDR2 from the germline V gene are SGHRS and YFSETQ. The CDR3 sequence is 16 residues long. CDR3 sequence reads: CASSLPTSGGTGELFF. The CDR3 DNA sequence: TGCGCCAGCAGCCTCCCGACTAGCGGGGGTACCGGGGAGCTGTTTTTT.

This clonotype was seen many times. The chain is built from TRBV15 and TRBJ2-1; TRBD1 might be the D (6 bases). V dropped 3 bases and J dropped 4 bases, with 16 bases sitting between them. Per the germline V gene, CDR1 is LNHNV and CDR2 is YYDKDF (reference sequence). This CDR3 comprises 16 residues. The CDR3 loop reads CATSRGKGVVYNEQFF. In DNA form, the CDR3 reads TGTGCCACCAGCAGGGGGAAGGGGGTGGTGTACAATGAGCAGTTCTTC.

The sample holds a few counts of this clonotype. The chain uses TRBV29-1 and TRBJ1-1; TRBD1 might be the D (5 bases). Germline V gives CDR1 SQVTM, CDR2 ANQGSEA. V lost 2 bases to trimming and J lost 3 bases, with 10 bases between them. The CDR3 runs to 13 residues. The CDR3 here is CSVELGGDTEAFF. The CDR3 DNA reads TGCAGCGTTGAACTCGGGGGGGACACTGAAGCTTTCTTT.

The chain is built from TRBV30 and TRBJ1-1; tentatively, D is TRBD1 (5 bases). This CDR3 region has 13 residues. The V end lost 0 bases, the J end lost 4 bases, and 9 bases lay between the germline ends. Germline values: CDR1 GTSNPN, CDR2 SVGIG (reference sequence). For the CDR3, the DNA is TGTGCCTGGAGTGTAGCTAGGGGCACTGAAGCTTTCTTT. Protein product: CAWSVARGTEAFF.

This clonotype showed up many times. The chain employs TRBV3-1 and TRBJ2-5; D unclear. Looked up from germline, CDR1 is LGHDT and CDR2 is YNNKEL (reference sequence). This CDR3 is 12 amino acids long. Trimming shortened V by 2 bases and J by 3 bases, and 4 bases separated the two germline ends. CDR3 region: CASSQIEETQYF. In DNA form, the CDR3 reads TGTGCCAGCAGCCAAATAGAAGAGACCCAGTACTTC.

This clonotype was recorded a few times. This chain connects TRBV7-6 to TRBJ1-1; D may be TRBD1 (5 bases). The germline gives CDR1 SGHVS, CDR2 FNYEAQ. The CDR3 is 15 residues long. Deletions cut 6 bases from V and 0 bases from J, with 14 bases between. The CDR3 region has the DNA TGTGCCAGCAGTTCCGGGACGGTCATGAACACTGAAGCTTTCTTT. This sequence encodes CASSSGTVMNTEAFF.

V and J are TRBV7-9 and TRBJ2-5; TRBD1 or TRBD2 may be the D gene (5 bases each). Germline CDR1 is SEHNR and CDR2 is FQNEAQ (reference sequence). V was trimmed by 6 bases and J by 1 base, leaving 9 bases between them. This CDR3 comprises 13 residues. CDR3 region: CASRAGTQETQYF. As DNA, the CDR3 is TGTGCCAGCAGGGCCGGGACCCAAGAGACCCAGTACTTC.

This clonotype appeared many times. The CDR3 here is CASSRSPENEQFF. The DNA of the CDR3 is TGTGCCAGCAGTCGAAGTCCCGAGAATGAGCAGTTCTTC. V and J are TRBV25-1 and TRBJ2-1; D is ambiguous. This CDR3 is 13 amino acids long. The V and J ends lost 5 bases and 7 bases respectively, with 12 bases between them. The germline V gene encodes CDR1 MGHDK and CDR2 SYGVNS.

This clonotype was seen a few times. The chain recombines TRBV7-2 with TRBJ2-3; 8 nucleotides align to TRBD2. V lost 3 bases, J lost 4 bases, and 9 bases stayed unmatched. The length of the CDR3 is 16 residues. Germline assignment: CDR1 SGHTA and CDR2 FQGNSA. The DNA for the CDR3 is TGTGCCAGCAGCTTGCAGCGGGGGTCAGCAGCAGATACGCAGTATTTT. Encoded protein: CASSLQRGSAADTQYF.

This clonotype appeared many times. The chain joins TRBV5-1 to TRBJ2-3; tentative D call: TRBD2 (5 bases). Germline V gives CDR1 SGHRS, CDR2 YFSETQ. This CDR3 contains 14 residues. Trimming took 4 bases from V and 5 from J, leaving 14 bases between them. The CDR3 nucleotides are TGCGCCAGCAGCCCCCAAGACGGAGGAGATACGCAGTATTTT. It is translated as CASSPQDGGDTQYF. The variable domain in full, completed from reference TRBV5-1 and TRBJ2-3, reads KAGVTQTPRYLIKTRGQQVTLSCSPISGHRSVSWYQQTPGQGLQFLFEYFSETQRNKGNFPGRFSGRQFSNSRSEMNVSTLELGDSALYLCASSPQDGGDTQYFGPGTRLTVL.